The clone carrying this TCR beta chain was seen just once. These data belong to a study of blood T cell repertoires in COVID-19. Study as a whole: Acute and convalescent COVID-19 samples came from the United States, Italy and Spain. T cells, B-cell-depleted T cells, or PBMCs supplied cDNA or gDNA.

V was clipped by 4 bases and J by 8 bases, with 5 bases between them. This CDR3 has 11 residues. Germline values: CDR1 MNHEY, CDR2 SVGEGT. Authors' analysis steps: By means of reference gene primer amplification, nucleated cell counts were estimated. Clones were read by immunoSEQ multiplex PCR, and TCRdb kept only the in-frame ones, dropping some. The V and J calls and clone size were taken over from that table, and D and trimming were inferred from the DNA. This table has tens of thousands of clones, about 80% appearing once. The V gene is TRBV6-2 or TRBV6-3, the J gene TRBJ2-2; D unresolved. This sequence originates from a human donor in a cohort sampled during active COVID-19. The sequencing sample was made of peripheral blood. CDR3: CASSWRGELFF. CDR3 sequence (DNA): TGTGCCAGCAGTTGGAGAGGGGAGCTGTTTTTT.